This T cell receptor beta chain was found in a study of T cell responses to AZD1222 COVID-19 vaccine. Overall study findings and caveats: White British people made up most donors, females outnumbered males, and clonal diversity was possibly underestimated. Spike as a whole was targeted by vaccine-associated CD4 TCRs, dominant at 160-218 and 743-854. Once two AZD1222 doses were given, Spike-specific TCR breadth and depth went up.

Samples with a second dose at about 4 or about 12 weeks were pooled together. A remark on this clone: Antigen unknown.

J was trimmed by 6 bases and V by 6 bases; bases with no gene match: 18. This CDR3 region has 16 residues. CDR1 SGHDT and CDR2 YYEEEE come from the germline V gene. Sequencing was performed with immunoSEQ multiplex PCR; in TCRdb, only in-frame clones are kept and a portion is missing. The table records 90,000 to 130,000 clones, roughly 90% of them present only once. Material: peripheral blood, obtained 28 days after the second AZD1222 dose. This clonotype was sampled from an adult who received the AZD1222 COVID-19 vaccine. J is TRBJ2-7 and V is TRBV5-6; 7 bases map to TRBD2. This chain's CDR3 is CASTLNHNTGGPEQYF. In nucleotides, the CDR3 is TGTGCCAGCACCCTCAACCATAACACGGGAGGTCCCGAGCAGTACTTC.